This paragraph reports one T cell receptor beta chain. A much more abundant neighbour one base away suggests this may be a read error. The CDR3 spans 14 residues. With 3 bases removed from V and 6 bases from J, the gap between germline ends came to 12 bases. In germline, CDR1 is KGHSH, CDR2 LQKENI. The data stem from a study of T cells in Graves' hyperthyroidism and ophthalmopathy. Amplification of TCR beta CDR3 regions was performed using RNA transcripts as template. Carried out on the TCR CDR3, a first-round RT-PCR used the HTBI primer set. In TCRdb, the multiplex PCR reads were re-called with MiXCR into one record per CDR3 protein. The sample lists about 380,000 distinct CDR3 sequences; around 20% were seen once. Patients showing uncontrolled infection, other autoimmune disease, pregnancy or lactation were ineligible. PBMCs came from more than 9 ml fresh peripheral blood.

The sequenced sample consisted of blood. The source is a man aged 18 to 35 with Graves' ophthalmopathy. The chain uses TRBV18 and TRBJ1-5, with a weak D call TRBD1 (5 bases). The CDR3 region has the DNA TGTGCCAGCTCACCCGGGACTATGGGTCAGCCCCAGCATTTT. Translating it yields CASSPGTMGQPQHF.